This record covers a single T cell receptor (beta chain). Its antigen is unknown. The data originate from a study of OX40 agonist ivuxolimab in advanced cancers. Study background: Patients undergoing dose escalation presented with hepatocellular carcinoma, melanoma, renal cell or head and neck cancer. Study-level points and caveats: Several nonresponders also turned out to have low normalized T-cell clonal expansion. Near-lowest levels of clonal expansion characterized partial responders at 0.1-3.0 mg/kg.

Individuals having autoimmune disease history or systemic immunosuppression were not enrolled. TCRdb keeps only in-frame clones here, not all; method: immunoSEQ multiplex PCR. The repertoire consists of around 60,000 clones, with 80% to 95% occurring once and the leading ten covering over 9.5%. The TCR was taken from an adult with an advanced solid tumor such as melanoma, head and neck, liver or kidney cancer. This sample comprised CD4+ or CD8+ T cells sorted from blood, obtained in a trial of the OX40 agonist ivuxolimab.

CDR3 DNA: TGTGCCAGCAGTGAAGCATTGGGAGGGGACAGGATCAACGGTATGTCGTACTTC. Its translation: CASSEALGGDRINGMSYF. The chain uses TRBV2 and TRBJ2-7, with D perhaps matching TRBD1 (8 bases). The germline V gene encodes CDR1 SNHLY and CDR2 FYNNEI. The CDR3 is 18 residues long. V shed 0 bases and J shed 12 bases, with 30 bases lying between them.